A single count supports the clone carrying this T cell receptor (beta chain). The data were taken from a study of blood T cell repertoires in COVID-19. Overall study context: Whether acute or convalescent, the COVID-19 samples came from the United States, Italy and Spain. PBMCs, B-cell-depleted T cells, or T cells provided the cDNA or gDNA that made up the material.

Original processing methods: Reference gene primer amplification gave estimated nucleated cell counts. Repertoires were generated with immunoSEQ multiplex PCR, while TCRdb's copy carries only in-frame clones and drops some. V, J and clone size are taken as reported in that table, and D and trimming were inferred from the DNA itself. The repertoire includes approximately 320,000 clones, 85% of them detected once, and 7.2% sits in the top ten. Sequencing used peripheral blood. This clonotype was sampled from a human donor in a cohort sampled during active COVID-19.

This chain's CDR3 is CASSRGQVGNTIYF. The CDR3, as DNA: TGCGCCAGCAGCCGCGGACAGGTGGGAAACACCATATATTTT. The chain has TRBV10-1 and TRBJ1-3; 7 nucleotides line up with TRBD1. Losses at the gene ends were 6 bases for V and 4 bases for J; bases not matched to a gene: 6. CDR3 length equals 14 residues. Germline CDR1 is WNHNN and CDR2 is SYGVQD (reference sequence).